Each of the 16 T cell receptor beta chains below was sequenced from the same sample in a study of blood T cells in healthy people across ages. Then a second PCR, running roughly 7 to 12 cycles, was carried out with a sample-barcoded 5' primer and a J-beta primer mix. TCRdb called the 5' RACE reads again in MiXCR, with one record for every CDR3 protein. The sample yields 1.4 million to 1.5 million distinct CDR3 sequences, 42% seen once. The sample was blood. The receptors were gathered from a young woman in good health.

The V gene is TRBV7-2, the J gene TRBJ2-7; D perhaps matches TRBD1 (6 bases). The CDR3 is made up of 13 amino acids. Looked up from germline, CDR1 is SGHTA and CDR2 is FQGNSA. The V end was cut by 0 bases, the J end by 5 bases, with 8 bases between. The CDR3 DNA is TGTGCCAGCAGCTTAGCGGGGGCGCACGAGCAGTACTTC. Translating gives CASSLAGAHEQYF.

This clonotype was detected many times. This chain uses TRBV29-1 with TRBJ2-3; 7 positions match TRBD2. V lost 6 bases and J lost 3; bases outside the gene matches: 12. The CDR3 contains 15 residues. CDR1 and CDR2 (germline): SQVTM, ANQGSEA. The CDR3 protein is CSVVGRLAVTDTQYF. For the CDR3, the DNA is TGCAGCGTCGTAGGGCGGCTAGCGGTGACAGATACGCAGTATTTT.

Here the CDR3 reads CASRQKGHEQYF. For the CDR3, the DNA is TGTGCCAGCAGGCAGAAGGGGCACGAGCAGTACTTC. This chain links TRBV28 with TRBJ2-5, with D perhaps matching TRBD1 (5 bases). Judging by the DNA end, TRBJ2-7 fits better; the J call may be wrong. The CDR3 extends over 12 amino acids. Germline loops: CDR1 MDHEN, CDR2 SYDVKM.

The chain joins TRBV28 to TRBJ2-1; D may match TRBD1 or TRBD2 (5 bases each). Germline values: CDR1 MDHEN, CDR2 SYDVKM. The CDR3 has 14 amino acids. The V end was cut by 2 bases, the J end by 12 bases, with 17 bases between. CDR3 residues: CASSLVTKEGRQFF. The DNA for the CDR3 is TGTGCCAGCAGTTTAGTTACAAAAGAGGGACGGCAGTTCTTC.

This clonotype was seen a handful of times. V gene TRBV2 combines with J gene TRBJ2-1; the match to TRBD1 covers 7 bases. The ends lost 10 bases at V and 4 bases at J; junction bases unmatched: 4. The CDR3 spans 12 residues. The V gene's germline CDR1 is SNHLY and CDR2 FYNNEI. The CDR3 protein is CATGQAYNEQFF. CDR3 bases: TGTGCCACCGGACAGGCATACAATGAGCAGTTCTTC.

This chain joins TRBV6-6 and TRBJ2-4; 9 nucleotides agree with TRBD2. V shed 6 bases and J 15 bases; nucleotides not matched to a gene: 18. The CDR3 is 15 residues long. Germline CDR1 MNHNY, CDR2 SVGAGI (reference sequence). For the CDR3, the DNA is TGTGCCAGCAGGCGACTAGCGGAGGGACTCTACGAGCGGTACTTC. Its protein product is CASRRLAEGLYERYF.

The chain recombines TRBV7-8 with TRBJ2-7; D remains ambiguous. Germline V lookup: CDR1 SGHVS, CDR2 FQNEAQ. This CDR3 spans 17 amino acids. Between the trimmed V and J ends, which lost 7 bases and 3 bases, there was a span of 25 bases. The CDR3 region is CASTPWSTAYLDYEQYF. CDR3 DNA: TGTGCCAGCACCCCCTGGAGCACAGCGTACCTCGACTACGAGCAGTACTTC.

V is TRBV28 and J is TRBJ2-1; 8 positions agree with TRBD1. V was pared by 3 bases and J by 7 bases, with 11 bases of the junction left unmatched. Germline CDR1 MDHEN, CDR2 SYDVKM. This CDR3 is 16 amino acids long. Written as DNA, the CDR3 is TGTGCCAGCAGTTTGGCCCCGGGACAGGCGGAAAATGAGCAGTTCTTC. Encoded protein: CASSLAPGQAENEQFF.

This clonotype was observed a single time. The CDR3 nucleotides are TGTGCCAGCAGCATCGGACAGGGCTCCTATAATTCACCCCTCCACTTT. The encoded protein is CASSIGQGSYNSPLHF. The V gene is TRBV7-9, the J gene TRBJ1-6; 8 bases line up with TRBD1. In germline, CDR1 is SEHNR, CDR2 FQNEAQ (reference sequence). The length of the CDR3 is 16 residues. V lost 5 bases to trimming and J lost 0 bases; unmatched junction nucleotides: 3. Full variable domain (remainder filled in from reference TRBV7-9 and TRBJ1-6): DTGVSQNPRHKITKRGQNVTFRCDPISEHNRLYWYRQTLGQGPEFLTYFQNEAQLEKSRLLSDRFSAERPKGSFSTLEIQRTEQGDSAMYLCASSIGQGSYNSPLHFGNGTRLTVT.

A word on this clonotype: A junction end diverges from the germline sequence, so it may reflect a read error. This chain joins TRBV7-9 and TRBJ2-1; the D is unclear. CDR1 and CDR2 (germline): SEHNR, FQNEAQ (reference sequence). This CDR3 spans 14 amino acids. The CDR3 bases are TGTGCCAGCAGCTTCCGGACCTCCTCCAATGAGCAGTTCTTC. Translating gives CASSFRTSSNEQFF.

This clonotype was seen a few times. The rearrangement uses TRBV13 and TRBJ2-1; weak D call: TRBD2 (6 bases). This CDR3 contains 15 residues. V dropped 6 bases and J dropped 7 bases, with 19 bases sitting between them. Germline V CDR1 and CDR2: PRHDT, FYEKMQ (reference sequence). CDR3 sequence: CASRAAGTHANEQFF. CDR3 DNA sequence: TGTGCCAGCAGAGCCGCAGGGACTCACGCTAATGAGCAGTTCTTC.

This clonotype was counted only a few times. The CDR3 sequence is CASSLLVSGSLHTEAFF. CDR3 nucleotide sequence: TGCGCCAGCAGCTTGCTCGTCTCCGGGAGCCTTCACACTGAAGCTTTCTTT. This chain connects TRBV5-1 to TRBJ1-1, with D unclear. The CDR3 sequence is 17 residues long. The ends were cut back, 1 base at V and 3 bases at J, with 19 bases in the middle. Germline V gene data show CDR1 as SGHRS and CDR2 as YFSETQ. The variable domain in full, completed from reference TRBV5-1 and TRBJ1-1, reads KAGVTQTPRYLIKTRGQQVTLSCSPISGHRSVSWYQQTPGQGLQFLFEYFSETQRNKGNFPGRFSGRQFSNSRSEMNVSTLELGDSALYLCASSLLVSGSLHTEAFFGQGTRLTVV.

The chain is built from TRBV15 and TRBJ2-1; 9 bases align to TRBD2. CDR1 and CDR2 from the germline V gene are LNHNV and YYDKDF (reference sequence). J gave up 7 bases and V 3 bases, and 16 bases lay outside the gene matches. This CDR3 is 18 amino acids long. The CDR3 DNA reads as TGTGCCACCAGCAGGGACAACCTGCTAGCGGGGTCCATGAATGAGCAGTTCTTC. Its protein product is CATSRDNLLAGSMNEQFF.

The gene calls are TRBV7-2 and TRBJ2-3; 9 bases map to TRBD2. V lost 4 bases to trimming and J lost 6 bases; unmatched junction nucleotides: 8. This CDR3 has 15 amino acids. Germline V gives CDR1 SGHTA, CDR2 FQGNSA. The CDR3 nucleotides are TGTGCCAGCAGCTCCCAGGCGGGGGGGCCCGATACGCAGTATTTT. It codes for CASSSQAGGPDTQYF.

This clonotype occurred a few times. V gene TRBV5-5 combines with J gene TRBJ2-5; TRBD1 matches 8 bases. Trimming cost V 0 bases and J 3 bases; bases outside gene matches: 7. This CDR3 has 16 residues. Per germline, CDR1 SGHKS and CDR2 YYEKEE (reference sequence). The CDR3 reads CASSLETGAKEETQYF. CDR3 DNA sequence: TGTGCCAGCAGCTTGGAGACAGGGGCTAAGGAAGAGACCCAGTACTTC.

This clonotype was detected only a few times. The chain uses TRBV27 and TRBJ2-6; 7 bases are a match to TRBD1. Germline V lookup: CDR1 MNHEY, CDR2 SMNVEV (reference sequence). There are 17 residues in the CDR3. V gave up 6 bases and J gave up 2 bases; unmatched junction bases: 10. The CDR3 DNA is TGTGCCAGCAGCCTTGACGCAGGGGGTGCTGGGGCCAACGTCCTGACTTTC. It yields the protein CASSLDAGGAGANVLTF.